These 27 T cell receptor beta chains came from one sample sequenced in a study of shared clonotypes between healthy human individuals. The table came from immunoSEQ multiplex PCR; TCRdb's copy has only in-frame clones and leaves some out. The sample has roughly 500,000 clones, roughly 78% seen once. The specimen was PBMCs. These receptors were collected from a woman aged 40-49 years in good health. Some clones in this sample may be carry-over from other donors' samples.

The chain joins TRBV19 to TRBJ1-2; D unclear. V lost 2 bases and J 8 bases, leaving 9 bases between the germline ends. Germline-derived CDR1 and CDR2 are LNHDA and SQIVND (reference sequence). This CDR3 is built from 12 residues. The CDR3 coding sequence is TGTGCCAGTAGTATATCCAGGTCCGGCTACACCTTC. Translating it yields CASSISRSGYTF.

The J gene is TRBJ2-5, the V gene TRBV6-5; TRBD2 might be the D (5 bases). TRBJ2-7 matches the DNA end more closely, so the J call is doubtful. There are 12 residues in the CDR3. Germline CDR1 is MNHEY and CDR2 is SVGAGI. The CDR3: CASRGLALEQYF. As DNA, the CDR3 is TGTGCCAGCAGGGGCCTAGCTCTCGAGCAGTACTTC.

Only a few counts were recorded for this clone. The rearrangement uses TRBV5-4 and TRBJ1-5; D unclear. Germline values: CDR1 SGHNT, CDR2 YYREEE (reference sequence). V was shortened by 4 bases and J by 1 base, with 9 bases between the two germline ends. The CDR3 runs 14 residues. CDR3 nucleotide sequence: TGTGCCAGCAGCCGTCTCGGAAGCAATCAGCCCCAGCATTTT. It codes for CASSRLGSNQPQHF.

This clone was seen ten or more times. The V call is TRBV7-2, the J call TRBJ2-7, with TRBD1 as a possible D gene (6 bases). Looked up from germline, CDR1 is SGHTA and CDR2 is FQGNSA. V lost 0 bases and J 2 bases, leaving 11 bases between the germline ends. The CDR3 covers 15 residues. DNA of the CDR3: TGTGCCAGCAGCTTAGCGGTGGGGGCACCCTACGAGCAGTACTTC. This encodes CASSLAVGAPYEQYF.

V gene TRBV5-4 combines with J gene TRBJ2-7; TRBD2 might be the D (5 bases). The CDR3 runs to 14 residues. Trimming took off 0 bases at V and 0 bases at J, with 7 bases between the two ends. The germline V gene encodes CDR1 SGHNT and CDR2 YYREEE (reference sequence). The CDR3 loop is CASSLGLPSYEQYF. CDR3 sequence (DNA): TGTGCCAGCAGCTTGGGACTACCCTCCTACGAGCAGTACTTC.

The chain's CDR3 is CASSFQTGLDYGYTF. CDR3 nucleotide sequence: TGTGCCAGCAGCTTTCAGACAGGGTTGGACTATGGCTACACCTTC. J is TRBJ1-2 and V is TRBV7-2, with TRBD1 identical over 7 bases. CDR3 length equals 15 residues. Trimming cost V 3 bases and J 3 bases; bases outside gene matches: 7. Germline lookup yields CDR1 SGHTA and CDR2 FQGNSA.

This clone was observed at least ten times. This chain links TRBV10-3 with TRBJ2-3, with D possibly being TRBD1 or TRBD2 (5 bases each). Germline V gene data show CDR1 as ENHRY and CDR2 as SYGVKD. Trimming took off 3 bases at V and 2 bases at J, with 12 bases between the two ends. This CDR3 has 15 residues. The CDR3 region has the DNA TGTGCCATCAGTGAAAGGGACGTTTCCACAGATACGCAGTATTTT. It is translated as CAISERDVSTDTQYF.

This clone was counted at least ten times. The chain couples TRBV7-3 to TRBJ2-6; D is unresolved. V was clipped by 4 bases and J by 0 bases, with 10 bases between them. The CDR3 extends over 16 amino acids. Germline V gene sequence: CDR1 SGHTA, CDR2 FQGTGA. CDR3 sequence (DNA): TGTGCCAGCAGCTCGCAAGGGCTCTCTGGGGCCAACGTCCTGACTTTC. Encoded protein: CASSSQGLSGANVLTF.

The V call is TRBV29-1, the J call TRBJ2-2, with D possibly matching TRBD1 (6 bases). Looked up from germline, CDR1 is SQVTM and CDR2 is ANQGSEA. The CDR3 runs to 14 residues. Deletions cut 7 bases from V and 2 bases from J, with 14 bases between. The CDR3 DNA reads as TGCAGCGGACTAACAGGGTTCAACACCGGGGAGCTGTTTTTT. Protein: CSGLTGFNTGELFF.

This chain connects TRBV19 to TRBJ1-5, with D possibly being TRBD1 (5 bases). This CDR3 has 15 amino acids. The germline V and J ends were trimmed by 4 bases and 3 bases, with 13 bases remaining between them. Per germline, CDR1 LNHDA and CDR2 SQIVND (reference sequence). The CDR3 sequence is CASSTSGDNNQPQHF. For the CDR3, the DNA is TGTGCCAGTAGTACCTCGGGGGATAACAATCAGCCCCAGCATTTT.

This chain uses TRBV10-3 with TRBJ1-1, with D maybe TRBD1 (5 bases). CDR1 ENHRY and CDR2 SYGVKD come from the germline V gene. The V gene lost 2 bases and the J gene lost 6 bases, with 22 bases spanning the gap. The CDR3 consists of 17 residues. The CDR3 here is CAISEVGSRGVEAEAFF. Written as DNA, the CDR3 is TGTGCCATCAGTGAGGTGGGCAGTCGGGGGGTTGAGGCTGAAGCTTTCTTT.

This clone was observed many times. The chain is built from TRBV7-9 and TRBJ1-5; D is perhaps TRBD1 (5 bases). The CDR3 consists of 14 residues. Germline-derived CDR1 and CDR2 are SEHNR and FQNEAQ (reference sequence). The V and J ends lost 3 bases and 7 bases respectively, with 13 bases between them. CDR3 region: CASSLEGLAQPQHF. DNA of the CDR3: TGTGCCAGCAGCTTGGAGGGGTTGGCACAGCCCCAGCATTTT.

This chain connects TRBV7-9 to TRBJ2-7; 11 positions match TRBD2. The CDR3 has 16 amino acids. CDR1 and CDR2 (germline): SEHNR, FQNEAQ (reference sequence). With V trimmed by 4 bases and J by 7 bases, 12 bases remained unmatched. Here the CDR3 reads CASSSPILAGGWEQYF. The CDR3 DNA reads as TGTGCCAGCAGCTCCCCCATTCTAGCGGGAGGTTGGGAGCAGTACTTC.

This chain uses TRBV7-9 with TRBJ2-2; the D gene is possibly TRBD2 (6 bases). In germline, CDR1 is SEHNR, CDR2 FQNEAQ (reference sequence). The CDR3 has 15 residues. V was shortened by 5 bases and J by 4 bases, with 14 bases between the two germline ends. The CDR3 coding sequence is TGTGCCAGCAGCAATAGCGGTGGGTTCACCGGGGAGCTGTTTTTT. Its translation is CASSNSGGFTGELFF.

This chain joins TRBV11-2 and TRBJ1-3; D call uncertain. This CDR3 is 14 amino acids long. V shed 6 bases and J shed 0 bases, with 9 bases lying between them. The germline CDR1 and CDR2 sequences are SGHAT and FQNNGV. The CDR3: CASSPLHSGNTIYF. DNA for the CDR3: TGTGCCAGCAGTCCCTTACACTCTGGAAACACCATATATTTT.

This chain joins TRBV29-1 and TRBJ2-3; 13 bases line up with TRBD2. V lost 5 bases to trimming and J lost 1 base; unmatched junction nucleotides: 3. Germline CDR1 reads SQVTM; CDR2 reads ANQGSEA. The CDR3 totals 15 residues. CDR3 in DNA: TGCAGCGTTTACACTAGCGGGAGGGGCACAGATACGCAGTATTTT. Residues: CSVYTSGRGTDTQYF.

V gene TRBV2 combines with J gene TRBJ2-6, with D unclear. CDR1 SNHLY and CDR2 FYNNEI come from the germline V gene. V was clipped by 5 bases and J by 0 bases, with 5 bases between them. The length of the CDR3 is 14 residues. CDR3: CASSLRSGANVLTF. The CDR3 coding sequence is TGTGCCAGCAGTCTCCGCTCTGGGGCCAACGTCCTGACTTTC.

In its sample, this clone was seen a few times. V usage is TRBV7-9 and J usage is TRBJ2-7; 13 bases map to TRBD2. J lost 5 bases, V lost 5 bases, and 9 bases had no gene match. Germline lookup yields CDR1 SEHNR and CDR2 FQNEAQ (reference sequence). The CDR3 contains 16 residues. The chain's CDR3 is CASSQTGLAGAHEQYF. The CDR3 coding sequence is TGTGCCAGCAGCCAGACTGGACTAGCGGGAGCACACGAGCAGTACTTC.

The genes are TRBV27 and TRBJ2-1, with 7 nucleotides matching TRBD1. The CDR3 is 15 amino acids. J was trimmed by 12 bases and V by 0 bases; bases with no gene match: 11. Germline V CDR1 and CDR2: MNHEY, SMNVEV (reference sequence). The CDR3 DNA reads TGTGCCAGCAGTTTATCGATACCCGGACAGGACGGGCAGTTCTTC. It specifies CASSLSIPGQDGQFF.

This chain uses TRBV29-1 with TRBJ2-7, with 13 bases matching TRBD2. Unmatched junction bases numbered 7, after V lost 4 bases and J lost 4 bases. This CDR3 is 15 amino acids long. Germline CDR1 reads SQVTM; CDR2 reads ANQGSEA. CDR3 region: CSVGGELAGGYEQYF. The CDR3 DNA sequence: TGCAGCGTTGGGGGTGAACTAGCGGGAGGGTACGAGCAGTACTTC.

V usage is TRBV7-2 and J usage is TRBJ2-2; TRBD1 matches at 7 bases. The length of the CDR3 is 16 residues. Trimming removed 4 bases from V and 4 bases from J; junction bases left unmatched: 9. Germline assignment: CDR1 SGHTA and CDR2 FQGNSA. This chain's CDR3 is CASSSTGFASTGELFF. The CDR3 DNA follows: TGTGCCAGCAGCTCGACAGGGTTTGCATCCACCGGGGAGCTGTTTTTT.

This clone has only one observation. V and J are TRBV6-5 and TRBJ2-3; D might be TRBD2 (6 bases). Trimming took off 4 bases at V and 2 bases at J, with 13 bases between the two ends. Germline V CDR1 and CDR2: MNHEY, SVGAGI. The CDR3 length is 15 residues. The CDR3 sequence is CASSSVSGYTDTQYF. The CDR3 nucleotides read TGTGCCAGCAGTTCGGTTAGCGGCTACACAGATACGCAGTATTTT.

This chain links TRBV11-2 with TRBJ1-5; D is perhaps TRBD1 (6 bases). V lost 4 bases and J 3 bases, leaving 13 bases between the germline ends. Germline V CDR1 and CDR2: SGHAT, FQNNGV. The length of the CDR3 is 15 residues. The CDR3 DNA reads TGTGCCAGCAGCTACTCGGGGGCCACCAATCAGCCCCAGCATTTT. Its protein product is CASSYSGATNQPQHF.

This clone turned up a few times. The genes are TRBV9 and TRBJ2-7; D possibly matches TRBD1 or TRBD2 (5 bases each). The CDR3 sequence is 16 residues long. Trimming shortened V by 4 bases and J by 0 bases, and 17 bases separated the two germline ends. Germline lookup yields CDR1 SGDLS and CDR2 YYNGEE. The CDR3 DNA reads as TGTGCCAGCAGCCCTCATCCGGGGCTAAACTCCTACGAGCAGTACTTC. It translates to CASSPHPGLNSYEQYF.

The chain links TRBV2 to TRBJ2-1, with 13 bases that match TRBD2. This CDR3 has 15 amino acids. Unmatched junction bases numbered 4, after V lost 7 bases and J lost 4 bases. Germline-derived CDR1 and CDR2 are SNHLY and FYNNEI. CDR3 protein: CASKGLAGAYNEQFF. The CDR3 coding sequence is TGTGCCAGCAAAGGACTAGCGGGAGCTTACAATGAGCAGTTCTTC. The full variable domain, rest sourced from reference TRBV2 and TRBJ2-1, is EPEVTQTPSHQVTQMGQEVILRCVPISNHLYFYWYRQILGQKVEFLVSFYNNEISEKSEIFDDQFSVERPDGSNFTLKIRSTKLEDSAMYFCASKGLAGAYNEQFFGPGTRLTVL.

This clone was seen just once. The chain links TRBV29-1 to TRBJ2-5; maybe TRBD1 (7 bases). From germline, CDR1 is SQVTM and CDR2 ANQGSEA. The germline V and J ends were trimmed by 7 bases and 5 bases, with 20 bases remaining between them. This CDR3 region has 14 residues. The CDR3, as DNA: TGCAGCGAGGGGTCGGCAGGGGGGTTTGAGACCCAGTACTTC. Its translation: CSEGSAGGFETQYF.

The CDR3 nucleotides are TGTGCCAGCAGCCAAGACTTACAGCCTTATGAAAAACTGTTTTTT. As protein: CASSQDLQPYEKLFF. J is TRBJ1-4 and V is TRBV14; D remains ambiguous. This CDR3 spans 15 amino acids. Trimming left V 0 bases short and J 6 bases short, with 11 bases between. CDR1 and CDR2 from the germline V gene are SGHDN and FVKESK.